This passage covers 13 T cell receptor beta chains from one sample sequenced in a study of blood T cell repertoires in COVID-19. This table comes from immunoSEQ multiplex PCR, and its TCRdb copy is limited to in-frame clones, with some not included. Altogether tens of thousands of clones are present, more than 90% being singletons, with the ten largest covering 8.4%. The sample taken for sequencing was peripheral blood. These receptors were taken from a man aged 70-80 years with active or convalescent COVID-19.

The chain joins TRBV27 to TRBJ1-1, with 7 bases fitting TRBD1. J was trimmed by 1 base and V by 4 bases; bases with no gene match: 3. Germline V gene lookup returns CDR1 MNHEY and CDR2 SMNVEV (reference sequence). The CDR3 is 14 amino acids. The CDR3 region has the DNA TGTGCCAGCAGTTCGGGACAGAAGAACACTGAAGCTTTCTTT. It is translated as CASSSGQKNTEAFF.

The chain employs TRBV3-1 (or the pseudogene TRBV3-2) and TRBJ1-5, with TRBD1 matching 7 bases. From germline, CDR1 is LGHDT and CDR2 YNNKEL (reference sequence). This CDR3 contains 16 residues. V dropped 1 base and J dropped 5; count of bases not matched to a gene: 8. The CDR3 loop reads CASSQGLGGLYQPQHF. CDR3 DNA sequence: TGTGCCAGCAGCCAAGGCCTAGGGGGCTTGTATCAGCCCCAGCATTTT.

The gene calls are TRBV7-3 and TRBJ1-5; TRBD1 matches at 9 bases. Germline V gives CDR1 SGHTA, CDR2 FQGTGA. V shed 4 bases, J shed 4 bases, and the junction held 2 bases outside the gene matches. The CDR3 runs to 14 residues. CDR3 DNA sequence: TGTGCCAGCAGCTCAGGACAGGGGAATCAGCCCCAGCATTTT. Translating gives CASSSGQGNQPQHF.

The chain carries TRBV11-2 and TRBJ2-1, with a tentative D call TRBD1 (6 bases). Germline CDR1 SGHAT, CDR2 FQNNGV. Trimming took off 1 base at V and 2 bases at J, with 12 bases between the two ends. The CDR3 length is 16 residues. CDR3 sequence reads: CASSLVGTRAYNEQFF. The CDR3 nucleotides are TGTGCCAGCAGCTTAGTAGGGACAAGGGCCTACAATGAGCAGTTCTTC.

V and J are TRBV4-1 and TRBJ1-5, with D possibly being TRBD1 (6 bases). Germline CDR1 reads MGHRA; CDR2 reads YSYEKL. The length of the CDR3 is 16 residues. Trimming took off 6 bases at V and 1 base at J, with 16 bases between the two ends. The CDR3 reads CASRPVVGGSNQPQHF. The CDR3 bases are TGCGCCAGCAGACCTGTCGTAGGGGGAAGCAATCAGCCCCAGCATTTT.

This chain links TRBV5-1 with TRBJ1-1; the D is unclear. V gave up 3 bases and J gave up 4 bases, with 10 bases separating them. The CDR3 is 13 residues long. Germline lookup yields CDR1 SGHRS and CDR2 YFSETQ. This chain's CDR3 is CASSSAPGTEAFF. CDR3 coding DNA: TGCGCCAGCAGCTCGGCTCCGGGCACTGAAGCTTTCTTT. Based on the CDR3 plus reference TRBV5-1 and TRBJ1-1, the full variable domain is KAGVTQTPRYLIKTRGQQVTLSCSPISGHRSVSWYQQTPGQGLQFLFEYFSETQRNKGNFPGRFSGRQFSNSRSEMNVSTLELGDSALYLCASSSAPGTEAFFGQGTRLTVV.

In its sample, this clone was seen once. V is TRBV6-1 and J is TRBJ1-2, with D uncertain. Germline V gives CDR1 MNHNS, CDR2 SASEGT. The length of the CDR3 is 11 residues. V lost 3 bases, J lost 6 bases, and 5 bases lay in between. The CDR3 DNA follows: TGTGCCAGCAGTGATAGAGATGGCTACACCTTC. Protein: CASSDRDGYTF.

This clone showed up just once. V and J are TRBV11-3 and TRBJ1-2, with a possible D match to TRBD1 (6 bases). Per germline, CDR1 SGHNT and CDR2 YENEEA. The V gene lost 2 bases and the J gene lost 5 bases, with 18 bases spanning the gap. The length of the CDR3 is 16 residues. CDR3 in amino acids: CASSLPGHPMWYGYTF. The CDR3 nucleotides are TGTGCCAGCAGCTTACCGGGACACCCGATGTGGTATGGCTACACCTTC.

The chain joins TRBV7-3 to TRBJ1-1; D is possibly TRBD1 (5 bases). V was pared by 1 base and J by 11 bases, with 17 bases between. Germline V lookup: CDR1 SGHTA, CDR2 FQGTGA. CDR3 length: 14 amino acids. Here the CDR3 reads CASSLKALPGWAFF. The CDR3 DNA sequence: TGTGCCAGCAGCTTAAAAGCTCTACCAGGGTGGGCTTTCTTT.

The chain links TRBV27 to TRBJ1-1, with a weak D call TRBD1 (6 bases). The CDR3 totals 14 residues. The germline V and J ends were trimmed by 3 bases and 7 bases, with 15 bases remaining between them. In germline, CDR1 is MNHEY, CDR2 SMNVEV (reference sequence). DNA of the CDR3: TGTGCCAGCAGTTTGACAGGCCCTAGGGGTGAAGCTTTCTTT. This sequence encodes CASSLTGPRGEAFF.

The chain carries TRBV9 and TRBJ2-3, with a tentative D call TRBD2 (5 bases). This CDR3 is 15 amino acids long. V lost 0 bases and J 2 bases, leaving 10 bases between the germline ends. Germline values: CDR1 SGDLS, CDR2 YYNGEE. The CDR3 is CASSVEGAITDTQYF. The CDR3 DNA is TGTGCCAGCAGCGTAGAGGGAGCAATCACAGATACGCAGTATTTT.

This rearrangement joins TRBV25-1 to TRBJ1-1, with TRBD1 matching 7 bases. Germline trimming cut 3 bases from V and 4 bases from J; bases unmatched to any gene: 8. The V gene's germline CDR1 is MGHDK and CDR2 SYGVNS. This CDR3 contains 15 residues. The CDR3 DNA reads as TGTGCCAGCAGTGATAGACAGGGTGGCGGCACTGAAGCTTTCTTT. It yields the protein CASSDRQGGGTEAFF.

The rearrangement uses TRBV3-1 (or the pseudogene TRBV3-2) and TRBJ2-1; D may be TRBD2 (5 bases). Germline-derived CDR1 and CDR2 are LGHDT and YNNKEL (reference sequence). V lost 5 bases and J lost 8, with 19 bases in between. The CDR3 consists of 15 residues. The CDR3 loop is CASSKRWTQIDEQFF. The CDR3 DNA reads as TGTGCCAGCAGCAAGCGGTGGACGCAGATCGATGAGCAGTTCTTC.